A selection of T cell receptor beta chains follows, all from one sample in a study of T cells in Graves' hyperthyroidism and ophthalmopathy. Via MiXCR, TCRdb re-called the multiplex PCR reads, giving one row per CDR3 protein. The sample lists some 600,000 distinct CDR3 sequences; about 15% were seen once. The specimen was blood. Every receptor here comes from a young woman with Graves' hyperthyroidism that later progressed to Graves' ophthalmopathy. Each CDR3 is given without its conserved first and last residue. The order of the fields is V gene, clone size, J gene, CDR3 protein. Size is stated for part of the rows, as once, few or many counts, or as a class when the clone is expanded.

v_call: TRBV30; clone_size: NA; j_call: TRBJ2-4; cdr3_aa: AWSVGGTVLAKNIQY
v_call: TRBV11-2; clone_size: few; j_call: TRBJ2-2; cdr3_aa: ASSPGLAGTNTGELF
v_call: TRBV20-1; clone_size: many; j_call: TRBJ2-1; cdr3_aa: SARPPQGGHDEQF
v_call: TRBV30; clone_size: few; j_call: TRBJ1-3; cdr3_aa: AWARGRMSGNTIY
v_call: TRBV10-3; clone_size: many; j_call: TRBJ2-1; cdr3_aa: AISEAAGPYNEQF
v_call: TRBV10-3; clone_size: many; j_call: TRBJ1-1; cdr3_aa: AISELSGNTEAF
v_call: TRBV13; clone_size: many; j_call: TRBJ2-3; cdr3_aa: ASSPHISGGTDTQY
v_call: TRBV5-1; clone_size: many; j_call: TRBJ2-3; cdr3_aa: ASSLDPPASSTDTQY
v_call: TRBV2; clone_size: many; j_call: TRBJ2-3; cdr3_aa: ASNSGIQDTQY
v_call: TRBV11-3; clone_size: many; j_call: TRBJ1-1; cdr3_aa: ASSPGGPGAF
v_call: TRBV20-1; clone_size: many; j_call: TRBJ2-7; cdr3_aa: SAPGLADGSYEQY
v_call: TRBV28; clone_size: few; j_call: TRBJ2-7; cdr3_aa: ASSSGDLAGGPYEQY
v_call: TRBV29-1; clone_size: NA; j_call: TRBJ1-4; cdr3_aa: SVQQGINEKLF
v_call: TRBV14; clone_size: many; j_call: TRBJ1-1; cdr3_aa: ASSRRTGVMNTEAF
v_call: TRBV7-9; clone_size: many; j_call: TRBJ1-1; cdr3_aa: ASSSTGSARNTEAF
v_call: TRBV12-3/TRBV12-4; clone_size: NA; j_call: TRBJ1-5; cdr3_aa: ASRRGRIEPQH
v_call: TRBV3-1; clone_size: many; j_call: TRBJ2-1; cdr3_aa: ASSHGGRGNEQF
v_call: TRBV29-1; clone_size: NA; j_call: TRBJ2-6; cdr3_aa: SVLGQGPRNSGANVLT
v_call: TRBV6-1; clone_size: many; j_call: TRBJ1-2; cdr3_aa: ASSYIQGSHYGYT
v_call: TRBV7-9; clone_size: many; j_call: TRBJ2-3; cdr3_aa: ASSRLAGADSTDTQY
v_call: TRBV3-1; clone_size: many; j_call: TRBJ1-4; cdr3_aa: ASSRRQGSEKLF
v_call: TRBV20-1; clone_size: NA; j_call: TRBJ2-3; cdr3_aa: SARAPSGRGGGTDTQY
v_call: TRBV28; clone_size: many; j_call: TRBJ2-6; cdr3_aa: ASRTGRGANVLT
v_call: TRBV19; clone_size: many; j_call: TRBJ1-1; cdr3_aa: ASTLSMNTEAF
v_call: TRBV29-1; clone_size: NA; j_call: TRBJ2-7; cdr3_aa: SVGVWVLAGILCEQY
v_call: TRBV12-3/TRBV12-4; clone_size: NA; j_call: TRBJ2-7; cdr3_aa: ASSLGGSLTYEQY
v_call: TRBV20-1; clone_size: few; j_call: TRBJ2-1; cdr3_aa: SASSQYEQF
v_call: TRBV12-3/TRBV12-4; clone_size: NA; j_call: TRBJ2-5; cdr3_aa: ASSLPGPGRGTQY
v_call: TRBV5-1; clone_size: many; j_call: TRBJ2-7; cdr3_aa: ASSPGGASYEQY
v_call: TRBV12-3/TRBV12-4; clone_size: NA; j_call: TRBJ1-2; cdr3_aa: ASSPASGSYGYT
v_call: TRBV5-4; clone_size: few; j_call: TRBJ2-2; cdr3_aa: ASSLSSGRVGELF
v_call: TRBV4-1; clone_size: NA; j_call: TRBJ1-2; cdr3_aa: ASSRGTFGYT
v_call: TRBV6-2/TRBV6-3; clone_size: few; j_call: TRBJ2-7; cdr3_aa: ASSYSRGRGFSEQY
v_call: TRBV11-2; clone_size: many; j_call: TRBJ1-3; cdr3_aa: ASSPGSGNTIY
v_call: TRBV12-5; clone_size: NA; j_call: TRBJ1-5; cdr3_aa: ASGLFSNQPQH
v_call: TRBV3-1; clone_size: few; j_call: TRBJ2-1; cdr3_aa: ASSHYTSGSSYNEQF
v_call: TRBV10-3; clone_size: many; j_call: TRBJ1-6; cdr3_aa: AISESSTGDNSPLH
v_call: TRBV4-1; clone_size: NA; j_call: TRBJ1-2; cdr3_aa: ASSQDRAVLSNYGYT
v_call: TRBV11-2; clone_size: NA; j_call: TRBJ1-3; cdr3_aa: ASSDLYRDGNTIY
v_call: TRBV27; clone_size: many; j_call: TRBJ2-1; cdr3_aa: ASSLGGQGAYEQF
v_call: TRBV27; clone_size: many; j_call: TRBJ1-1; cdr3_aa: ASSYSRNTEAF
v_call: TRBV7-9; clone_size: many; j_call: TRBJ2-5; cdr3_aa: ASSLGQTDKETQY
v_call: TRBV4-1; clone_size: NA; j_call: TRBJ2-1; cdr3_aa: ASSPLSSGRKNEQF
v_call: TRBV12-3/TRBV12-4; clone_size: NA; j_call: TRBJ2-3; cdr3_aa: ASSFRDFSTDTQY
v_call: TRBV7-6; clone_size: few; j_call: TRBJ2-1; cdr3_aa: ASSLPRLTGPAAKGNEQF
v_call: TRBV27; clone_size: NA; j_call: TRBJ2-2; cdr3_aa: ASSTTGNTGELF
v_call: TRBV9; clone_size: few; j_call: TRBJ1-6; cdr3_aa: ASSVGGVTDSPLH
v_call: TRBV10-3; clone_size: many; j_call: TRBJ1-6; cdr3_aa: AISSTGTDSPLH
v_call: TRBV12-3/TRBV12-4; clone_size: many; j_call: TRBJ2-1; cdr3_aa: ASSLVTSGRNEQF
v_call: TRBV7-2; clone_size: NA; j_call: TRBJ1-2; cdr3_aa: ASSSVGHSNYGYT
v_call: TRBV4-3; clone_size: NA; j_call: TRBJ1-2; cdr3_aa: ASSPRLNYGYT